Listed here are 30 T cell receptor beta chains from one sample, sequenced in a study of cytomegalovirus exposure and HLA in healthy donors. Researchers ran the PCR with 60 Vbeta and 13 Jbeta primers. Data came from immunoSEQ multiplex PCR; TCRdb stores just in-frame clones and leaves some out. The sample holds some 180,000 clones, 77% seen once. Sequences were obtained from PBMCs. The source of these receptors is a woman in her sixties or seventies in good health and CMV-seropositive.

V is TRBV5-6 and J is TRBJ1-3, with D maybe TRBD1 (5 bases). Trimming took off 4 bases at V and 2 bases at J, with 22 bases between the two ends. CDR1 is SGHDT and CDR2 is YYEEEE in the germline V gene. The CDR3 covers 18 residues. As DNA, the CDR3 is TGTGCCAGCAGCGCCTTTTTACCATATCAGGGAACTGGAAACACCATATATTTT. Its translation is CASSAFLPYQGTGNTIYF.

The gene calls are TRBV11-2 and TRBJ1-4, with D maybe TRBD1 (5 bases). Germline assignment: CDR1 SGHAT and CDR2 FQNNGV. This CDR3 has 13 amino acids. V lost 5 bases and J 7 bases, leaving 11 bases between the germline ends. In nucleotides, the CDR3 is TGTGCCAGCAGCAACACAGGTTTTGAAAAACTGTTTTTT. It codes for CASSNTGFEKLFF.

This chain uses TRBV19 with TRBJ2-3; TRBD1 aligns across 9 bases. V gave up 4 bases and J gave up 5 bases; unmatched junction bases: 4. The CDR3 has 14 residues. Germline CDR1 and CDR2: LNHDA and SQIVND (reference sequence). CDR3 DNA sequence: TGTGCCAGTAGTAGGGGACAGGGAAGAGATACGCAGTATTTT. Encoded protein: CASSRGQGRDTQYF.

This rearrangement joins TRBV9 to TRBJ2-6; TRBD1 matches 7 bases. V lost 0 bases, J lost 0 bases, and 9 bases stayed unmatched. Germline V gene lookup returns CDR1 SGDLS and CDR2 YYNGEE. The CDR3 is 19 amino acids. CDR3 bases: TGTGCCAGCAGCGTAGATTTCGGGACAGTGGACTCTGGGGCCAACGTCCTGACTTTC. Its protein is CASSVDFGTVDSGANVLTF.

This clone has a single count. CDR3 protein: CASSLSSSGLIVETQYF. Here the CDR3 DNA reads TGTGCCAGCAGCTTATCCTCAAGCGGGCTGATTGTGGAGACCCAGTACTTC. The chain joins TRBV7-6 to TRBJ2-5, with a tentative D call TRBD2 (6 bases). V was shortened by 2 bases and J by 5 bases, with 21 bases between the two germline ends. CDR3 length: 17 residues. Germline CDR1 reads SGHVS; CDR2 reads FNYEAQ.

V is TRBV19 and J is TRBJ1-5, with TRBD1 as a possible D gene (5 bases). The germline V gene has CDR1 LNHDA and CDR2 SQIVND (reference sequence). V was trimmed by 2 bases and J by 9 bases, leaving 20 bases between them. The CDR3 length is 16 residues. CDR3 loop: CASSIWGKAPTRPQHF. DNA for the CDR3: TGTGCCAGTAGTATATGGGGGAAGGCCCCGACTAGGCCCCAGCATTTT.

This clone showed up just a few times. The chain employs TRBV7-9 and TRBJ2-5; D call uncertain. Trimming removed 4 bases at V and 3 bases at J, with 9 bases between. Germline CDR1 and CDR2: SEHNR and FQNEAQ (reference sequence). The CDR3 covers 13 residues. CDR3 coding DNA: TGTGCCAGCAGCTCCAACAACAAAGAGACCCAGTACTTC. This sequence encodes CASSSNNKETQYF. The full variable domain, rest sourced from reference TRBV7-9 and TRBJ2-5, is DTGVSQNPRHKITKRGQNVTFRCDPISEHNRLYWYRQTLGQGPEFLTYFQNEAQLEKSRLLSDRFSAERPKGSFSTLEIQRTEQGDSAMYLCASSSNNKETQYFGPGTRLLVL.

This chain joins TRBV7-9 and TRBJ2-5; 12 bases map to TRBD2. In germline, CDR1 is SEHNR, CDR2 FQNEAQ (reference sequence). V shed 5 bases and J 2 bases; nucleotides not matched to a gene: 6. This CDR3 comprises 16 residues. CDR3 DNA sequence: TGTGCCAGCAGCATCTCTAGCGGGGGGGAACAAGAGACCCAGTACTTC. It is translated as CASSISSGGEQETQYF.

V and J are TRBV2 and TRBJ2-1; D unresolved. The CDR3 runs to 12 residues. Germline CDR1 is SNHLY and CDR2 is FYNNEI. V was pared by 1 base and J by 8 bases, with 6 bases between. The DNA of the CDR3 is TGTGCCAGCAGTGAAGACAGATATGAGCAGTTCTTC. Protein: CASSEDRYEQFF. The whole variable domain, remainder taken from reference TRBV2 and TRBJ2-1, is EPEVTQTPSHQVTQMGQEVILRCVPISNHLYFYWYRQILGQKVEFLVSFYNNEISEKSEIFDDQFSVERPDGSNFTLKIRSTKLEDSAMYFCASSEDRYEQFFGPGTRLTVL.

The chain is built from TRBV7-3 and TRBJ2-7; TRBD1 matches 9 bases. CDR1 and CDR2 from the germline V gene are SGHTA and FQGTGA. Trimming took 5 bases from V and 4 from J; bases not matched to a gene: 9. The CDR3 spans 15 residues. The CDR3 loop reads CASSLSPGTGYEQYF. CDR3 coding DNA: TGTGCCAGCAGCCTCAGTCCCGGGACAGGGTACGAGCAGTACTTC.

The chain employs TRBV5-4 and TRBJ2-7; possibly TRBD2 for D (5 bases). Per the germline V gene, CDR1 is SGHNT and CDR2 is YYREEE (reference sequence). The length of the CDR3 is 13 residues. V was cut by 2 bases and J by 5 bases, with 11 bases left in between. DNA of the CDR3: TGTGCCAGCAGCTTTGATCGAGGGCACGAGCAGTACTTC. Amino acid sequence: CASSFDRGHEQYF.

This CDR3 is CSVPKAGRALETQYF. The CDR3 DNA sequence: TGCAGCGTCCCGAAAGCTGGCAGGGCGCTGGAGACCCAGTACTTC. The chain carries TRBV29-1 and TRBJ2-5; perhaps TRBD1 as D (5 bases). CDR1 SQVTM and CDR2 ANQGSEA come from the germline V gene. V dropped 6 bases and J dropped 5 bases, with 22 bases sitting between them. CDR3 length: 15 amino acids.

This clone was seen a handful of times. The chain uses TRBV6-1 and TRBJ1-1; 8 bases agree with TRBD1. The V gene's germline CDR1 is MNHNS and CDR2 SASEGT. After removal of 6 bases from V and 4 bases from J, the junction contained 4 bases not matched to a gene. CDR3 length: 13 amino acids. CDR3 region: CASRNRGGTEAFF. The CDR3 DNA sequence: TGTGCCAGCAGGAACAGGGGGGGCACTGAAGCTTTCTTT.

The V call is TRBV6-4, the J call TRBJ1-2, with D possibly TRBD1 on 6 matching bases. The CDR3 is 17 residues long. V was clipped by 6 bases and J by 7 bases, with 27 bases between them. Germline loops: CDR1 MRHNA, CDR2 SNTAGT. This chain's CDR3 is CASRVQGKVAPCLGYTF. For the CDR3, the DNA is TGTGCCAGCAGGGTACAGGGCAAAGTTGCCCCATGTCTTGGCTACACCTTC.

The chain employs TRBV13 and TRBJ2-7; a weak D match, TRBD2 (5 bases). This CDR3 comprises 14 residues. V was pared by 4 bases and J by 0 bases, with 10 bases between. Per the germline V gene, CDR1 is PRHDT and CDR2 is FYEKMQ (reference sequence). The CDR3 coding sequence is TGTGCCAGCAGCTCGGAGGCGAGCTCCTACGAGCAGTACTTC. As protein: CASSSEASSYEQYF.

CDR3 residues: CASSMIRQGPFSGNTIYF. CDR3 coding DNA: TGTGCCAGCAGTATGATTCGTCAGGGCCCTTTCTCTGGAAACACCATATATTTT. The chain uses TRBV2 and TRBJ1-3, with D possibly being TRBD1 (5 bases). The CDR3 consists of 18 residues. The germline V and J ends were trimmed by 5 bases and 0 bases, with 20 bases remaining between them. Germline V gene data show CDR1 as SNHLY and CDR2 as FYNNEI.

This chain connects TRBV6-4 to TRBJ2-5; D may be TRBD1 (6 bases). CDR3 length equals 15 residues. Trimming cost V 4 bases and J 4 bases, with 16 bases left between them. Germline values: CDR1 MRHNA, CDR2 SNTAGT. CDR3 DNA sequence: TGTGCCAGCAGTGCCCGACAGGACATAATAGAGACCCAGTACTTC. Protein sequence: CASSARQDIIETQYF.

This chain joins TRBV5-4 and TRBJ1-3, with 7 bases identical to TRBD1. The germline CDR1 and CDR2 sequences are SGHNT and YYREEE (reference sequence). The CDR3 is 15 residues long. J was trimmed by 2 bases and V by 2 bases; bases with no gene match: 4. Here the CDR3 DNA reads TGTGCCAGCAGCTTTCGGGGGACAGCTGGAAACACCATATATTTT. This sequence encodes CASSFRGTAGNTIYF.

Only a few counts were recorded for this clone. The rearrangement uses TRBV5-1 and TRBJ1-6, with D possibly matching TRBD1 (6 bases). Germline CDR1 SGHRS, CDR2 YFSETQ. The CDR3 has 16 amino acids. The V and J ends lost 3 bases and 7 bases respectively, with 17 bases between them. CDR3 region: CASSYVGGPGNSPLHF. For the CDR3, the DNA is TGCGCCAGCAGCTACGTAGGGGGACCGGGGAATTCACCCCTCCACTTT.

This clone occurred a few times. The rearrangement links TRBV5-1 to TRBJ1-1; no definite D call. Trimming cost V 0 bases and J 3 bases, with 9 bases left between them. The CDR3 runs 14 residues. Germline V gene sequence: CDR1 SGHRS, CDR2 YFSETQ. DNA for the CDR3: TGCGCCAGCAGCTTGGGGAACGGAGACACTGAAGCTTTCTTT. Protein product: CASSLGNGDTEAFF.

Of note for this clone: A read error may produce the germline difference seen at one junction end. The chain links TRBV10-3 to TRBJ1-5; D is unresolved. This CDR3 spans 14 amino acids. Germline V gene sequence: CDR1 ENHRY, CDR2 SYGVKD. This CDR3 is CAIREYGRNQPQHF. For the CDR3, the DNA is TGTGCCATCAGGGAGTACGGGAGGAATCAGCCCCAGCATTTT.

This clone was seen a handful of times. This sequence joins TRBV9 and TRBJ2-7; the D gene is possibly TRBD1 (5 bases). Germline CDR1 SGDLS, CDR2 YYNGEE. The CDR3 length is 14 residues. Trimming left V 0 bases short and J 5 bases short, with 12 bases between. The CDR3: CASSVDQGFHEQYF. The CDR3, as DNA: TGTGCCAGCAGCGTAGACCAGGGTTTCCACGAGCAGTACTTC.

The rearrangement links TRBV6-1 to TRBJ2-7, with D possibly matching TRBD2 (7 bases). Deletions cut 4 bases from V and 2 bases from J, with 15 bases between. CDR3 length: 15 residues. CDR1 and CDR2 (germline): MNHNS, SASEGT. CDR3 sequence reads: CASSVSGTLPYEQYF. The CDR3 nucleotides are TGTGCCAGCAGTGTAAGCGGGACACTTCCCTACGAGCAGTACTTC.

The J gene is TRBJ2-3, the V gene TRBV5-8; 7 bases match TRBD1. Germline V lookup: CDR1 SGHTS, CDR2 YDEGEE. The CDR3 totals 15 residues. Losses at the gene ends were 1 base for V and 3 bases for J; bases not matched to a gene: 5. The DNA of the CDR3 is TGTGCCAGCAGCTTGTTAGGGGGCGGGACAGATACGCAGTATTTT. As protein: CASSLLGGGTDTQYF.

In DNA, the CDR3 is TGCGCCAGCAGCCAATTCAATCATGGTTCCCCAGCGGGAGGAACATACGAGCAGTACTTC. Protein: CASSQFNHGSPAGGTYEQYF. The rearrangement links TRBV4-1 to TRBJ2-7; the match to TRBD2 covers 9 bases. The V gene's germline CDR1 is MGHRA and CDR2 YSYEKL. The CDR3 loop spans 20 amino acids. V trimming: 2 bases; J trimming: 4 bases; junction bases outside the gene matches: 21.

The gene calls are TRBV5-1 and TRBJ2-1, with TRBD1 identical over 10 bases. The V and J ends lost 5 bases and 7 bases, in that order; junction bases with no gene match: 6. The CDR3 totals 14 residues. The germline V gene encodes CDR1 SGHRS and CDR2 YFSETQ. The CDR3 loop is CASSFRDRGNEQFF. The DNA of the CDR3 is TGCGCCAGCAGTTTTAGGGACAGGGGTAATGAGCAGTTCTTC. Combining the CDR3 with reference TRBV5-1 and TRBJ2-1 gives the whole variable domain KAGVTQTPRYLIKTRGQQVTLSCSPISGHRSVSWYQQTPGQGLQFLFEYFSETQRNKGNFPGRFSGRQFSNSRSEMNVSTLELGDSALYLCASSFRDRGNEQFFGPGTRLTVL.

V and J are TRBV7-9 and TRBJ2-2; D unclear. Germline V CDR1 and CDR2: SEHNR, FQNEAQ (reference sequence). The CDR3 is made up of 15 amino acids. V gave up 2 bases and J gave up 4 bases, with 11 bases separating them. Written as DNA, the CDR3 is TGTGCCAGCAGCTTATTAGGAGTTTCCACCGGGGAGCTGTTTTTT. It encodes CASSLLGVSTGELFF. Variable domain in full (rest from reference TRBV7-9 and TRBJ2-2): DTGVSQNPRHKITKRGQNVTFRCDPISEHNRLYWYRQTLGQGPEFLTYFQNEAQLEKSRLLSDRFSAERPKGSFSTLEIQRTEQGDSAMYLCASSLLGVSTGELFFGEGSRLTVL.

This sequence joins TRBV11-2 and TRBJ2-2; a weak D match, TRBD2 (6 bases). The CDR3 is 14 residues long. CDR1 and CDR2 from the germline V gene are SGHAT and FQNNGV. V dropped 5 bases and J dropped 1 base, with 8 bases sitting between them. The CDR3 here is CASSRRGNTGELFF. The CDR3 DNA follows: TGTGCCAGCAGCCGGCGGGGGAACACCGGGGAGCTGTTTTTT.

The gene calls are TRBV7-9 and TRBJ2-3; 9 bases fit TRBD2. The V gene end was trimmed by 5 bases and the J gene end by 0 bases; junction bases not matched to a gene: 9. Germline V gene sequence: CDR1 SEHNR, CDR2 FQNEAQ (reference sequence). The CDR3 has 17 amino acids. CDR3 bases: TGTGCCAGCAGCCTTTCCGCCGGGACTAGCAGCACAGATACGCAGTATTTT. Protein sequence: CASSLSAGTSSTDTQYF.

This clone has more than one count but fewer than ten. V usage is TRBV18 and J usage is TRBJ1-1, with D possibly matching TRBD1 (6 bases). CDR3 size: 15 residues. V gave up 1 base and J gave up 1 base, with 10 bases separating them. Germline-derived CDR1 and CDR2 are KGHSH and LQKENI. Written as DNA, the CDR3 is TGTGCCAGCTCACCACGACAGGACAGGAACACTGAAGCTTTCTTT. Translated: CASSPRQDRNTEAFF. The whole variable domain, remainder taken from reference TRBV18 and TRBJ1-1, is NAGVMQNPRHLVRRRGQEARLRCSPMKGHSHVYWYRQLPEEGLKFMVYLQKENIIDESGMPKERFSAEFPKEGPSILRIQQVVRGDSAAYFCASSPRQDRNTEAFFGQGTRLTVV.